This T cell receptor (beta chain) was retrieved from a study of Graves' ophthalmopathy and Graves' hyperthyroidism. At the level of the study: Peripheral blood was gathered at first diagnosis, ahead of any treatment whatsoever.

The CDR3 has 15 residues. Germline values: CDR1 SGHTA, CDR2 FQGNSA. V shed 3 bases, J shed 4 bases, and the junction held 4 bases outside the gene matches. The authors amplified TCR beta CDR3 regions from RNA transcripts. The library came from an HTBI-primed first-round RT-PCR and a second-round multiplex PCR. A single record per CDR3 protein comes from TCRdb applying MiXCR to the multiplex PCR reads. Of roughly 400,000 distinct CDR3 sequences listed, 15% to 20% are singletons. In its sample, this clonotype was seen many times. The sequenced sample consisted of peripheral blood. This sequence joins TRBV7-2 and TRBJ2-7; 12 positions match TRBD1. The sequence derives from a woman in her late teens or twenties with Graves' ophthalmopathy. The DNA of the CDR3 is TGTGCCAGCAGCTTTGGGACAGGGGGCGAGTACGAGCAGTACTTC. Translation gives CASSFGTGGEYEQYF.